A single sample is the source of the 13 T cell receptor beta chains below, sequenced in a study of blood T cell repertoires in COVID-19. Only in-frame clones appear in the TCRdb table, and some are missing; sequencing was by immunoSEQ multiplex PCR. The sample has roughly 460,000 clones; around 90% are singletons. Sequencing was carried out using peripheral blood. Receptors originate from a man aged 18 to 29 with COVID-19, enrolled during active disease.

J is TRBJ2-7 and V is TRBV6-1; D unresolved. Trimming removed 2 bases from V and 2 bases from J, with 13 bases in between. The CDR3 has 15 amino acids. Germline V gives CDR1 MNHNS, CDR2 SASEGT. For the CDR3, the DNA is TGTGCCAGCAGTGAAAGCCTCACGAGCCCCTACGAGCAGTACTTC. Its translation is CASSESLTSPYEQYF.

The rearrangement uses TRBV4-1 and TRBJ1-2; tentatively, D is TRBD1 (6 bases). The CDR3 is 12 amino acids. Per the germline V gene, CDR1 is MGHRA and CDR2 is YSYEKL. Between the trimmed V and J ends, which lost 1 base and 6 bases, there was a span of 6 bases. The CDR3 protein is CASSQGTDGYTF. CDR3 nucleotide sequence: TGCGCCAGCAGCCAAGGGACAGATGGCTACACCTTC.

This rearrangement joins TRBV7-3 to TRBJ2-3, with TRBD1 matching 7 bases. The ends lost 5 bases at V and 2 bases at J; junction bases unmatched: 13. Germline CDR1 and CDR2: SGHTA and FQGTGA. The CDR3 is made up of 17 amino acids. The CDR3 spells CASSQGVAGPSTDTQYF. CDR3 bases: TGTGCCAGCAGCCAGGGGGTTGCAGGGCCCTCCACAGATACGCAGTATTTT.

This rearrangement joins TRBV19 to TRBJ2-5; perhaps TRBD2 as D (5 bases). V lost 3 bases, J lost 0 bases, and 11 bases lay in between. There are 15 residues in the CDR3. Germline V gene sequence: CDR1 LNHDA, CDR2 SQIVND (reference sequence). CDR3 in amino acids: CASSIEGRYQETQYF. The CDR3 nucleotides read TGTGCCAGTAGTATCGAGGGAAGGTACCAAGAGACCCAGTACTTC. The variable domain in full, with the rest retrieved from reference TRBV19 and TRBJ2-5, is DGGITQSPKYLFRKEGQNVTLSCEQNLNHDAMYWYRQDPGQGLRLIYYSQIVNDFQKGDIAEGYSVSREKKESFPLTVTSAQKNPTAFYLCASSIEGRYQETQYFGPGTRLLVL.

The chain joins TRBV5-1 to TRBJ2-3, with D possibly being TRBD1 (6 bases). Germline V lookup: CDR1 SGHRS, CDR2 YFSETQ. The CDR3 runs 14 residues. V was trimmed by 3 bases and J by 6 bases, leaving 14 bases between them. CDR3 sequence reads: CASSSANREDTQYF. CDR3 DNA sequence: TGCGCCAGCAGCTCCGCGAACAGGGAGGATACGCAGTATTTT.

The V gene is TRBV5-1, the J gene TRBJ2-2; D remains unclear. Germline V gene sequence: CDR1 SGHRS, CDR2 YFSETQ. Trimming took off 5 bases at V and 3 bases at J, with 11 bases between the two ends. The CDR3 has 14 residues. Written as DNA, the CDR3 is TGCGCCAGCAGTAGGCAGGTCGACACCGGGGAGCTGTTTTTT. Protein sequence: CASSRQVDTGELFF.

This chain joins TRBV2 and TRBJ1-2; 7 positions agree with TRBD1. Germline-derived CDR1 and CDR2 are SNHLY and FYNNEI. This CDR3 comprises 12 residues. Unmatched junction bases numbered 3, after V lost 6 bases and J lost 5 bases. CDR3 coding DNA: TGTGCCAGCAGACAGGGGATGTATGGCTACACCTTC. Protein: CASRQGMYGYTF.

CDR3 residues: CASSQAQGNHEQYF. As DNA, the CDR3 is TGTGCCAGCAGCCAAGCACAGGGTAATCACGAGCAGTACTTC. V gene TRBV4-2 combines with J gene TRBJ2-7; perhaps TRBD1 as D (6 bases). V lost 1 base to trimming and J lost 5 bases, with 12 bases between them. Germline CDR1 LGHNA, CDR2 YNFKEQ. The CDR3 consists of 14 residues.

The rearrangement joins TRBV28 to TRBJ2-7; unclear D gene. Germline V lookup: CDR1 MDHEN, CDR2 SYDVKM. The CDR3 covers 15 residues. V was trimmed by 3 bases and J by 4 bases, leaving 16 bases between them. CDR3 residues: CASSFPRVVDYEQYF. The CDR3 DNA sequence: TGTGCCAGCAGTTTCCCTCGGGTGGTGGATTACGAGCAGTACTTC.

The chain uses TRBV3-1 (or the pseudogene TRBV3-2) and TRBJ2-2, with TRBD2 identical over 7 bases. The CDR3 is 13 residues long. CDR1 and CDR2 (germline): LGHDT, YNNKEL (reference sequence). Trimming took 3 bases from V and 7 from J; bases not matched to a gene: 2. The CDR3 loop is CASSHTSVGELFF. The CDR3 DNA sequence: TGTGCCAGCAGCCACACTAGCGTCGGGGAGCTGTTTTTT.

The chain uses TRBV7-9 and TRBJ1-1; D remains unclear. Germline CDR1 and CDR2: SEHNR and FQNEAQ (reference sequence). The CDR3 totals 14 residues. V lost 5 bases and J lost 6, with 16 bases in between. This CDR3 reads CASSPDTTRAEAFF. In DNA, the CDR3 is TGTGCCAGCAGCCCCGACACCACGAGGGCTGAAGCTTTCTTT. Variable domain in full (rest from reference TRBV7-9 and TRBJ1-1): DTGVSQNPRHKITKRGQNVTFRCDPISEHNRLYWYRQTLGQGPEFLTYFQNEAQLEKSRLLSDRFSAERPKGSFSTLEIQRTEQGDSAMYLCASSPDTTRAEAFFGQGTRLTVV.

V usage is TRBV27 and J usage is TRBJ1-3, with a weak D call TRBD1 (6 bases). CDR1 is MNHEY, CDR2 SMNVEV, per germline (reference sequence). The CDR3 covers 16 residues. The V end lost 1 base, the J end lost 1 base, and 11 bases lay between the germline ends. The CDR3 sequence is CASSLLGAGSGNTIYF. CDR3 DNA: TGTGCCAGCAGTTTATTGGGGGCAGGGTCTGGAAACACCATATATTTT.

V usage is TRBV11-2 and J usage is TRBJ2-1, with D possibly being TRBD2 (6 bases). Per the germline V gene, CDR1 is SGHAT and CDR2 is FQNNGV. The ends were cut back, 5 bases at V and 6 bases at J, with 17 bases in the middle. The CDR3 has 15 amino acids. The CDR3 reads CASSPPGLLLNEQFF. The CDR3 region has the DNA TGTGCCAGCAGCCCCCCGGGACTTCTCCTCAATGAGCAGTTCTTC. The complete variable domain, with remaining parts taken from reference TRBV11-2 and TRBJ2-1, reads EAGVAQSPRYKIIEKRQSVAFWCNPISGHATLYWYQQILGQGPKLLIQFQNNGVVDDSQLPKDRFSAERLKGVDSTLKIQPAKLEDSAVYLCASSPPGLLLNEQFFGPGTRLTVL.